The rows below give T cell receptor beta chains drawn from one sample of a study of T cells after yellow fever vaccination. MiXCR, applied by TCRdb to the 5' RACE reads, yields one record per CDR3 protein. This table holds hundreds of thousands of distinct CDR3 sequences, 9% to 15% found once. This specimen was PBMCs, taken on the day of the yellow fever booster vaccination. These receptors were obtained from a man aged 30-40 years who received the YFV17D yellow fever vaccine. Both conserved end residues are part of each CDR3. D genes are given only for firm matches. Clone size is given for some rows only: seen once, a few or many times, or a class if the clone is expanded.

V gene,J gene,CDR3 length,clone size,D gene,CDR3 protein,CDR3 DNA
TRBV30,TRBJ2-3,14,few,-,CAWSVGGLTDTQYF,TGTGCCTGGAGTGTTGGGGGTTTGACAGATACGCAGTATTTT
TRBV28,TRBJ2-5,11,few,-,CASRGPETQYF,TGTGCCAGCAGAGGACCCGAGACCCAGTACTTC
TRBV2,TRBJ2-2,14,few,-,CASSIGGYTGELFF,TGTGCCAGCAGTATAGGGGGGTACACCGGGGAGCTGTTTTTT
TRBV7-2,TRBJ2-3,13,-,-,CASSLAWGATQYF,TGTGCCAGCAGCTTAGCGTGGGGAGCTACGCAGTATTTT
TRBV5-1,TRBJ2-7,14,-,TRBD2,CASRSGLAGYEQYF,TGCGCCAGCAGATCGGGACTAGCGGGGTACGAGCAGTACTTC
TRBV6-2/TRBV6-3,TRBJ2-3,16,-,TRBD2,CASSLTSGNVPDTQYF,TGTGCCAGCAGCCTGACTAGCGGGAATGTGCCAGATACGCAGTATTTT
TRBV4-3,TRBJ2-7,20,-,TRBD2,CASSQDFGEISGKEPYEQYF,TGCGCCAGCAGCCAAGATTTTGGAGAGATTAGCGGGAAAGAGCCCTACGAGCAGTACTTC
TRBV29-1,TRBJ2-5,12,many,-,CSVVGVQETQYF,TGCAGCGTTGTCGGGGTCCAAGAGACCCAGTACTTC
TRBV20-1,TRBJ2-1,10,many,TRBD2,CSAARGEQFF,TGCAGTGCCGCGCGGGGGGAGCAGTTCTTC
TRBV24-1,TRBJ2-3,15,-,-,CATSDAVGSTDTQYF,TGTGCCACCAGTGACGCCGTGGGGAGCACAGATACGCAGTATTTT
TRBV7-8,TRBJ2-4,16,-,TRBD2,CASSFRVAGVLNIQYF,TGTGCCAGCAGCTTTAGGGTAGCGGGAGTGTTGAACATTCAGTACTTC
TRBV6-6,TRBJ2-7,11,-,-,CASGERVEQYF,TGTGCCAGCGGGGAGAGGGTCGAGCAGTACTTC
TRBV6-2/TRBV6-3,TRBJ2-2,15,few,TRBD2,CASSQSGSGTGELFF,TGTGCCAGCAGCCAGAGCGGGAGTGGCACCGGGGAGCTGTTTTTT
TRBV19,TRBJ1-1,15,-,TRBD1,CASSNRGSSNTEAFF,TGTGCCAGTAGTAACAGGGGCTCCTCGAACACTGAAGCTTTCTTT